This T cell receptor beta chain was identified during a study of T-cell reconstitution after alpha-beta-depleted transplantation in children. Unique molecular identifiers were incorporated into the prepared TCRbeta library. TCRdb called the PCR reads again in MiXCR, with one record for every CDR3 protein. The sample shows around 490,000 distinct CDR3 sequences, about 10% of them seen only once. About this clonotype: The antigen is unknown.

Whole-study findings and limits: Expanded graft clones, several hundred of them, were reportedly the source of alpha-beta T cells about two months after transplant.

The CDR3 runs 18 residues. Germline CDR1 LNHDA, CDR2 SQIVND (reference sequence). The V segment lost 6 bases and the J segment 0 bases; nucleotides outside the gene matches: 13. The rearrangement links TRBV19 to TRBJ1-1; 10 bases fit TRBD1. Specimen: PBMCs, mostly from graft donor cells, collected 180 days after TCRalphabeta/CD19-depleted stem cell transplant. The clonotype originates from a female patient younger than 10 who had a stem cell transplant for aplastic anemia, so the T cells may come from the graft donor. CDR3 coding DNA: TGTGCCAGTAGCCCTGAGGCCCGGGACAGGGGATTGAACACTGAAGCTTTCTTT. Amino acids: CASSPEARDRGLNTEAFF.